A selection of T cell receptor beta chains follows, all from one sample in a study of blood T cell repertoires in COVID-19. Here immunoSEQ multiplex PCR was the method, and the copy in TCRdb shows in-frame clones only, minus some. The sample yields some 360,000 clones, around nine tenths seen once. Material: PBMCs or T cells enriched from blood (not recorded which). The receptors were sampled from a woman in her twenties or thirties who had been exposed to COVID-19. The CDR3 runs from the conserved cysteine through the conserved F or W. Fields, in order: CDR3 length, D gene, J gene, V gene, clone size, CDR3 protein, CDR3 DNA. A D gene is named only where the DNA matches it firmly. Clone size is given for some rows only: seen once, a few or many times, or a class if the clone is expanded.

14 TRBD1 TRBJ2-7 TRBV6-5 . CASTLDRRIYEQYF TGTGCCAGCACCTTGGACAGGAGGATCTACGAGCAGTACTTC
15 . TRBJ1-2 TRBV3-1/TRBV3-2 . CASSQEGGTLIGYTF TGTGCCAGCAGCCAAGAGGGAGGGACCCTTATTGGCTACACCTTC
15 . TRBJ1-1 TRBV2 . CASSEGQGPHTEAFF TGTGCCAGCAGTGAAGGGCAGGGCCCCCACACTGAAGCTTTCTTT
15 . TRBJ1-3 TRBV4-2 . CASSPLGAEENTIYF TGTGCCAGCAGCCCTTTGGGGGCGGAGGAAAACACCATATATTTT
16 . TRBJ1-3 TRBV6-5 . CASSYSPGRTGNTIYF TGTGCCAGCAGTTACTCTCCAGGGCGTACTGGAAACACCATATATTTT
15 . TRBJ1-2 TRBV28 . CASSPPTGSSYGYTF TGTGCCAGCAGCCCTCCCACCGGGTCTTCCTATGGCTACACCTTC
17 TRBD1 TRBJ1-6 TRBV10-3 once CAISEIGQGTNNSPLHF TGTGCCATCAGTGAAATTGGACAGGGGACAAATAATTCACCCCTCCACTTT
14 . TRBJ1-1 TRBV14 . CASSQLNRDTEAFF TGTGCCAGCAGCCAATTAAATCGGGACACTGAAGCTTTCTTT
12 . TRBJ2-1 TRBV6-2/TRBV6-3 once CASSYNRGEQFF TGTGCCAGCAGTTACAACCGGGGTGAGCAGTTCTTC
13 . TRBJ1-1 TRBV28 . CASSFGVDTEAFF TGTGCCAGCAGTTTCGGGGTGGACACTGAAGCTTTCTTT
12 . TRBJ2-5 TRBV20-1 . CSASLRGETQYF TGCAGTGCTAGTTTGCGGGGAGAGACCCAGTACTTC
17 TRBD1 TRBJ1-5 TRBV19 few CASSRLAGQGVFQPQHF TGTGCCAGTAGTCGGTTGGCAGGACAGGGGGTGTTTCAGCCCCAGCATTTT
14 TRBD2 TRBJ2-2 TRBV18 . CASSPSGGTGELFF TGTGCCAGCTCCCCGAGCGGGGGCACCGGGGAGCTGTTTTTT
17 TRBD1 TRBJ1-4 TRBV11-2 . CASSRTGQGATNEKLFF TGTGCCAGCAGCCGGACGGGACAGGGAGCAACTAATGAAAAACTGTTTTTT
14 TRBD1 TRBJ1-6 TRBV7-9 . CASSPTGVNSPLHF TGTGCCAGCAGCCCTACAGGGGTGAATTCACCCCTCCACTTT
18 TRBD2 TRBJ2-3 TRBV10-3 . CAISRPSGRALITDTQYF TGTGCCATCAGTCGGCCTAGCGGGAGGGCCCTTATCACAGATACGCAGTATTTT
18 TRBD2 TRBJ2-7 TRBV13 . CASSGTSGRVFSSYEQYF TGTGCCAGCAGCGGGACTAGCGGGAGGGTCTTCAGCTCCTACGAGCAGTACTTC
17 . TRBJ2-1 TRBV25-1 few CASSSTSGQGAYNEQFF TGTGCCAGCAGCTCAACTAGCGGTCAGGGGGCCTACAATGAGCAGTTCTTC
16 . TRBJ2-5 TRBV10-3 . CAISEVRVVGQETQYF TGTGCCATCAGTGAAGTCAGGGTCGTAGGCCAAGAGACCCAGTACTTC
17 . TRBJ2-1 TRBV3-1/TRBV3-2 . CASSQTWRDPSYNEQFF TGTGCCAGCAGCCAAACGTGGCGGGACCCCTCCTACAATGAGCAGTTCTTC
14 . TRBJ1-3 TRBV11-2 once CASSLGTAGNTIYF TGTGCCAGCAGCTTAGGGACAGCTGGAAACACCATATATTTT
12 . TRBJ1-2 TRBV4-2 once CASSQQGYGYTF TGTGCCAGCAGCCAGCAGGGCTATGGCTACACCTTC
12 . TRBJ2-7 TRBV6-5 . CASSRGNYEQYF TGTGCCAGCAGCCGGGGGAACTACGAGCAGTACTTC
18 . TRBJ2-3 TRBV7-8 . CASSRTRGYEPSTDTQYF TGTGCCAGCAGCCGCACGAGGGGGTACGAGCCAAGCACAGATACGCAGTATTTT
14 TRBD1 TRBJ1-5 TRBV19 once CVSSTGDRSQPQHF TGTGTCAGTAGTACCGGGGACAGGTCTCAGCCCCAGCATTTT
12 . TRBJ1-6 TRBV30 . CAWSVRQSPLHF TGTGCCTGGAGTGTACGACAGTCACCCCTCCACTTT
13 TRBD1 TRBJ1-2 TRBV7-3 . CASSSGQGSGYTF TGTGCCAGCAGCTCAGGACAGGGTAGTGGCTACACCTTC
15 TRBD1 TRBJ2-7 TRBV19 . CASKPGTEFSYEQYF TGTGCCAGTAAGCCTGGGACAGAGTTCTCCTACGAGCAGTACTTC
15 TRBD1 TRBJ1-5 TRBV9 . CASSVGQGARQPQHF TGTGCCAGCAGCGTAGGGCAGGGGGCGCGTCAGCCCCAGCATTTT
16 TRBD2 TRBJ2-1 TRBV3-1/TRBV3-2 . CASSQEGGGSYNEQFF TGTGCCAGCAGCCAAGAGGGGGGGGGCTCCTACAATGAGCAGTTCTTC
15 . TRBJ2-3 TRBV28 . CASSPLVGRTDTQYF TGTGCCAGCAGTCCTTTGGTGGGGAGAACGGATACGCAGTATTTT
13 TRBD1 TRBJ1-2 TRBV6-5 . CASRIGTGGGYTF TGTGCCAGCAGGATCGGGACAGGGGGTGGCTACACCTTC
16 . TRBJ1-5 TRBV10-2 few CASGPPGGGSNQPQHF TGCGCCAGCGGCCCGCCGGGGGGTGGGAGCAATCAGCCCCAGCATTTT
14 . TRBJ2-1 TRBV15 . CATSRAQTPNEQFF TGTGCCACCAGCAGAGCACAGACCCCAAATGAGCAGTTCTTC
15 . TRBJ1-5 TRBV6-6 . CASTPIPFSNQPQHF TGTGCCAGCACCCCCATCCCATTCAGCAATCAGCCCCAGCATTTT
12 . TRBJ1-2 TRBV19 . CASSSVPYGYTF TGTGCCAGTAGTTCGGTACCTTATGGCTACACCTTC
15 . TRBJ2-7 TRBV7-8 . CASSLDSGQNYEQYF TGTGCCAGCAGCTTAGACTCCGGACAAAATTACGAGCAGTACTTC
13 TRBD2 TRBJ2-7 TRBV10-3 . CAAGGSVVNEQYF TGTGCCGCGGGGGGGAGCGTAGTAAACGAGCAGTACTTC
16 . TRBJ1-1 TRBV19 . CASSIPLLEGNPEAFF TGTGCCAGTAGTATCCCCCTCTTAGAGGGAAACCCTGAAGCTTTCTTT
10 . TRBJ2-5 TRBV20-1 . CSASGETQYF TGCAGTGCTAGCGGAGAGACCCAGTACTTC
13 . TRBJ2-5 TRBV18 few CASSMEQQETQYF TGTGCCAGCTCAATGGAGCAGCAAGAGACCCAGTACTTC
13 . TRBJ1-2 TRBV19 . CASRERQYHGYTF TGTGCCAGTAGGGAAAGACAGTACCATGGCTACACCTTC
15 . TRBJ1-1 TRBV7-2 . CASSLSPGGWTEAFF TGTGCCAGCAGCTTATCCCCCGGAGGGTGGACTGAAGCTTTCTTT
16 TRBD2 TRBJ2-7 TRBV28 . CASSLTSGISTYEQYF TGTGCCAGCAGTTTGACTAGCGGAATCAGTACCTACGAGCAGTACTTC
11 . TRBJ1-5 TRBV28 . CASRRDQPQHF TGTGCCAGCCGTCGGGATCAGCCCCAGCATTTT
14 TRBD1 TRBJ2-5 TRBV11-1 . CASSPGTAPGTQYF TGTGCCAGCAGCCCCGGGACAGCCCCGGGGACCCAGTACTTC